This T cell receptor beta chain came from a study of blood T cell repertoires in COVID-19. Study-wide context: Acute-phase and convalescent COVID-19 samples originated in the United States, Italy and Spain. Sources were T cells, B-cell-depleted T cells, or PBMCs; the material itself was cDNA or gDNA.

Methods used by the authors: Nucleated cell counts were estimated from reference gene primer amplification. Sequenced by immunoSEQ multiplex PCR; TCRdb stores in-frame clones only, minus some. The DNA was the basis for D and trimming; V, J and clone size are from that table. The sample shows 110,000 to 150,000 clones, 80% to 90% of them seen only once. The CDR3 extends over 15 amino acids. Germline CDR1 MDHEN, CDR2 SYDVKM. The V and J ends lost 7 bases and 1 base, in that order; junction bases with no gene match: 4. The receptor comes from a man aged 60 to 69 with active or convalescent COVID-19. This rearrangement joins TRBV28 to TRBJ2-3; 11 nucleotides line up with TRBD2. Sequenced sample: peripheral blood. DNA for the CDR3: TGTGCCAGCACTTCGGGACTAGCGGGCACAGATACGCAGTATTTT. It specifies CASTSGLAGTDTQYF.